What follows is one T cell receptor (beta chain) and its context. The data were taken from a study of blood T cell repertoires in COVID-19. In the study overall: There were acute and convalescent COVID-19 samples, and they came from the United States, Italy and Spain. The cDNA or gDNA used as material had been derived from T cells, B-cell-depleted T cells, or PBMCs.

Per germline, CDR1 MNHNS and CDR2 SASEGT. The CDR3 runs 13 residues. V was cut by 2 bases and J by 8 bases, with 12 bases left in between. Measured with immunoSEQ multiplex PCR; TCRdb has only the in-frame clones, and not every one. The table records some 7,000 clones, 75% to 90% of them present only once. The origin of this receptor is a man older than 75 with active COVID-19. The rearrangement joins TRBV6-1 to TRBJ1-2; D is undetermined. Material for sequencing was peripheral blood. CDR3 sequence (DNA): TGTGCCAGCAGTGAAACAGTAAGTGGAGGCTACACCTTC. This encodes CASSETVSGGYTF.